Described below is a single T cell receptor beta chain sequence and its context. Its antigen remains undetermined. It has no much larger one-base neighbor in the sample; base qualities were not kept. Amplification of TCR beta CDR3 regions was carried out from RNA transcripts. A first-round RT-PCR of the TCR CDR3 used the HTBI primer set with the Qiagen OneStep RT-PCR kit. Libraries were constructed in a second round of multiplex PCR, after which size selection and purification were carried out. Libraries were sequenced paired-end with 100 bp reads on an Illumina HiSeq2000. In the source study's methods: SOAPnuke was used to process the raw data, removing reads that contained adapters or uncalled bases, had a mean Phred below 15, or lacked an exact match to the constant primer or identifier. COPE v1.2.5 was used to merge the high-quality paired reads, and each unique nucleotide sequence was defined as a clonotype. MiTCR v1.1 was used to align the clonotypes against IMGT TRBV, TRBD and TRBJ reference segments. Analysis was restricted to V-J combinations with a frequency above 0.0001, which covered about 99% of repertoires. The TCS score was defined as the ratio of F50 (clonal expansion) to E x V (chaos), calculated using BLOSUM62-based TCRdist between CDR3 peptides within each V-J. Welch's t-statistics and random forest reduced roughly 540 V-J features to 10 to 15, which were used in a naive Bayes classifier (R e1071). TCRdb handled the public reads itself, with Q25 trimming in fastp and clone calling in MiXCR, and kept productive beta chains. Each entry is one CDR3 protein sequence, shown with its most common DNA and genes. The authors' filters were not applied to this entry. The table for this sample lists some 690,000 distinct CDR3 sequences; 17% of them were counted only once. Around 16% of the sample comes from the top ten.

This sample was taken from a study of T cells in Graves' hyperthyroidism and ophthalmopathy (dated by TCRdb to between 2018 and 2020). For the wider study: Peripheral blood samples were taken at initial diagnosis, before any treatment was given. To identify distinguishing TCR V-J signatures, a discovery cohort of around 100 patients was used, comprising some 43 with Graves' ophthalmopathy and around 57 with stable Graves' hyperthyroidism. Prospective prediction of ophthalmopathy was tested in an independent validation cohort of under 20 hyperthyroidism patients and 17 patients who later progressed to ophthalmopathy. The roughly 91 discovery patients were randomly divided into training and test sets at a 7:3 ratio. In more than 5 Graves' hyperthyroidism patients, the study also compared T-cell repertoires from thyroid tissue with T-cell repertoires from blood. Following sampling, methimazole starting at 30 mg daily was given to hyperthyroidism patients, and high-dose intravenous methylprednisolone was given to ophthalmopathy patients. The paper describes TCR Vbeta CDR3 sequencing of some 130 peripheral blood samples, made up of 43 ophthalmopathy patients, roughly 80 hyperthyroidism patients and 17 progressor patients. Paper-wide results and their limitations: A 13 V-J signature model separated ophthalmopathy from stable hyperthyroidism, with around 90% sensitivity and around 84% specificity in cross-validation and 80%/75% in testing. Most expanded thyroid clonotypes (frequency above 0.001) were also detected in blood, a finding suggesting that blood repertoires may reflect thyroid immune responses. Sample size was not statistically predetermined, and blinding of investigators to group allocation was not performed. During validation, the model predicted progression to ophthalmopathy a median of approximately 6 months ahead of onset, with roughly 65% sensitivity and about 75% specificity.

CDR1 is given as MNHNS and CDR2 as SASEGT, both from the germline V gene. The CDR3 contains 14 residues, cysteine and phenylalanine counted. The only DNA kept is the CDR3, 42 bases in frame from the first base. V and J are trimmed by 6 bases and 7 bases, and the gene matches miss 8 bases of the junction. Stable Graves' hyperthyroidism was defined as no progression to ophthalmopathy during 18 months of follow-up. Hyperthyroidism patients were newly diagnosed, with disease duration under 2 months, and aged 18 to 65 years. Any patient with an uncontrolled infection, another autoimmune disease, pregnancy or lactation was excluded. Diagnoses were established on the basis of clinical symptoms, serum thyroxine and TRAb, thyroid ultrasound, and orbital computed tomography. PBMCs were separated from roughly 10 ml of fresh peripheral blood using Ficoll-Paque density gradient centrifugation. Total RNA was extracted using Trizol reagent, and RNA quality was assessed on an Agilent 2100 Bioanalyzer.

The chain uses TRBV6-1 and TRBJ2-1, and TRBD2 aligns with 8 junction nucleotides. Sample: blood. The sequence derives from a man aged 45-65 years with Graves' hyperthyroidism. The CDR3 in this case is CASRERERRNEQFF. In nucleotide form, the sequence is TGTGCCAGCAGGGAGCGGGAGCGCCGGAATGAGCAGTTCTTC.